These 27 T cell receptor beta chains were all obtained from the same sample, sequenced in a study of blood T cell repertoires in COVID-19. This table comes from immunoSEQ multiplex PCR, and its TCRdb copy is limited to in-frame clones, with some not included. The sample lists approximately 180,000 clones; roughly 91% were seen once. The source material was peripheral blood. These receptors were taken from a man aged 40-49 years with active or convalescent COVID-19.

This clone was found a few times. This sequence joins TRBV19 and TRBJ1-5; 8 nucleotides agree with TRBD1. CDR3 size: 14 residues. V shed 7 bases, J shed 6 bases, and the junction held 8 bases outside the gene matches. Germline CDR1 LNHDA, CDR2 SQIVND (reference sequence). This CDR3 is CASNKDRGSQPQHF. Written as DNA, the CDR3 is TGTGCCAGTAATAAAGACAGGGGAAGTCAGCCCCAGCATTTT.

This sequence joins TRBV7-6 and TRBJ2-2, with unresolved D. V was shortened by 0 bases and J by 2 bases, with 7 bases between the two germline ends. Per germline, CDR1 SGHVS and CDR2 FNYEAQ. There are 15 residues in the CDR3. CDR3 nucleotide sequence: TGTGCCAGCAGCTTAGCGGTAGCCAACACCGGGGAGCTGTTTTTT. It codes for CASSLAVANTGELFF.

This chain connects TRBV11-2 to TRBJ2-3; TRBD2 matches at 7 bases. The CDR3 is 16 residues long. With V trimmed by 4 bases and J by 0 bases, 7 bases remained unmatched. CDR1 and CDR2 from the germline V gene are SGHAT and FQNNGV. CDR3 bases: TGTGCCAGCAGCTCCGAAGCGGGGATTAGCACAGATACGCAGTATTTT. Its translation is CASSSEAGISTDTQYF.

The CDR3, as DNA: TGCGCCAGCAGCTCGCAGGGGCCTCAGCCCCAGCATTTT. This gives the protein CASSSQGPQPQHF. The chain employs TRBV5-1 and TRBJ1-5; D is possibly TRBD1 (6 bases). V lost 3 bases to trimming and J lost 6 bases, with 10 bases between them. There are 13 residues in the CDR3. Looked up from germline, CDR1 is SGHRS and CDR2 is YFSETQ.

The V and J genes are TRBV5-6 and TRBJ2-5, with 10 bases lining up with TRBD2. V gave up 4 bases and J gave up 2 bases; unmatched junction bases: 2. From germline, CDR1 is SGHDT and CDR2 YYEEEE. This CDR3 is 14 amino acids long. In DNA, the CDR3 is TGTGCCAGCAGCACGGGACTAGCGCAAGAGACCCAGTACTTC. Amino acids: CASSTGLAQETQYF.

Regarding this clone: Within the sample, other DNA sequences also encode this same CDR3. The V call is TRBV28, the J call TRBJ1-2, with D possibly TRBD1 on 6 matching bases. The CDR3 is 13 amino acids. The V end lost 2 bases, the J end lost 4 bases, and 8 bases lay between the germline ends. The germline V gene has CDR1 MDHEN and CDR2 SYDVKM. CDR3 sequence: CASSLDRSYGYTF. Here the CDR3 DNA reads TGTGCCAGCAGTTTAGACAGGTCCTATGGCTACACCTTC.

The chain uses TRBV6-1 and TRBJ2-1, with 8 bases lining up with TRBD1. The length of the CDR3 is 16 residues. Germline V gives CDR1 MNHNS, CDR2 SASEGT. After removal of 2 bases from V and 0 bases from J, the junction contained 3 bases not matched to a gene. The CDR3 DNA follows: TGTGCCAGCAGTGAATTCACAGGGGGCTCCTACAATGAGCAGTTCTTC. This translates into CASSEFTGGSYNEQFF.

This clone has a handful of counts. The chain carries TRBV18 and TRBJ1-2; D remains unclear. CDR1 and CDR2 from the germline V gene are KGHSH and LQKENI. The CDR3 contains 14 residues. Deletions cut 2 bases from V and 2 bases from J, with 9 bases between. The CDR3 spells CASSPEGRNYGYTF. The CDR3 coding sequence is TGTGCCAGCTCACCAGAGGGTAGGAACTATGGCTACACCTTC.

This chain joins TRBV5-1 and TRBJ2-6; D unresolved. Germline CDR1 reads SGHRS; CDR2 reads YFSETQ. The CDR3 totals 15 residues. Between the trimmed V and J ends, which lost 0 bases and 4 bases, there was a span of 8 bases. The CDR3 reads CASSLGSSGANVLTF. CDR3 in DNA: TGCGCCAGCAGCTTGGGTAGTAGCGGGGCCAACGTCCTGACTTTC.

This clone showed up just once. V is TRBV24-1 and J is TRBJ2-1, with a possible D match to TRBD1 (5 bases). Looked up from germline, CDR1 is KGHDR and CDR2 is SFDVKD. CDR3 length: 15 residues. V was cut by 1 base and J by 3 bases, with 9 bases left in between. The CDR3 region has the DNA TGTGCCACCAGTGATTTTCTCCAGGGCTACAATGAGCAGTTCTTC. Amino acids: CATSDFLQGYNEQFF.

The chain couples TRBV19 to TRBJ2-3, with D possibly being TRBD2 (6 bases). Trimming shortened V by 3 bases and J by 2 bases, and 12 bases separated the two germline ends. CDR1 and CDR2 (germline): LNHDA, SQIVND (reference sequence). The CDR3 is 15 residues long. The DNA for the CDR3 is TGTGCCAGTAGTATCGGGGGAGGTTACACAGATACGCAGTATTTT. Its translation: CASSIGGGYTDTQYF.

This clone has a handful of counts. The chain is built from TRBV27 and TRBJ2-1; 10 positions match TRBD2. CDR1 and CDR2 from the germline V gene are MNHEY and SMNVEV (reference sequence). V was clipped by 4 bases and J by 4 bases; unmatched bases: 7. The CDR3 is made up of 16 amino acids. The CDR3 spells CASSSTTSGHYNEQFF. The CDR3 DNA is TGTGCCAGCAGTTCGACGACTAGCGGGCATTACAATGAGCAGTTCTTC.

The CDR3 DNA reads as TGCGCCAGCAGCCAAGATAGGGGTCGACTTGAGCAGTACTTC. Translating gives CASSQDRGRLEQYF. V usage is TRBV4-3 and J usage is TRBJ2-7; TRBD1 is a possible D gene (5 bases). The CDR3 is 14 residues long. The germline gives CDR1 LGHNA, CDR2 YSLEER. With 0 bases removed from V and 7 bases from J, the gap between germline ends came to 13 bases.

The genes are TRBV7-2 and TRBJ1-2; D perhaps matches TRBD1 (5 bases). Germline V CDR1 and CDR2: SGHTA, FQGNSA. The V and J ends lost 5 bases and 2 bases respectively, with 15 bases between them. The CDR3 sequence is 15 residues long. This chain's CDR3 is CASSPDPTVNYGYTF. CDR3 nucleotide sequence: TGTGCCAGCAGCCCCGACCCGACAGTAAACTATGGCTACACCTTC.

The CDR3 loop reads CASSGGRATYSNQPQHF. As DNA, the CDR3 is TGTGCCAGCAGTGGTGGGCGGGCAACTTATAGCAATCAGCCCCAGCATTTT. The V call is TRBV28, the J call TRBJ1-5, with D unresolved. The CDR3 is 17 amino acids. Germline-derived CDR1 and CDR2 are MDHEN and SYDVKM. V was cut by 5 bases and J by 0 bases, with 17 bases left in between.

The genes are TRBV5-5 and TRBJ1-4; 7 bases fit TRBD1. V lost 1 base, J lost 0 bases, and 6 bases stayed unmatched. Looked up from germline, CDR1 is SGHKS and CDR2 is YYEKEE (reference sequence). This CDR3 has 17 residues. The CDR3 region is CASSLTGTVPTNEKLFF. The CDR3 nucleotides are TGTGCCAGCAGCTTGACCGGGACAGTGCCAACTAATGAAAAACTGTTTTTT.

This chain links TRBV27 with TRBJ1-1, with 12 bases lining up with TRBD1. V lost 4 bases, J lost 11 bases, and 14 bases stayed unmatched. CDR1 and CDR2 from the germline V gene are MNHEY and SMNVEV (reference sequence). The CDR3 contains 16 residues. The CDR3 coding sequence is TGTGCCAGCAGTTCGTCCCGGGACAGGGGGCTCCTTGGTGCTTTCTTT. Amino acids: CASSSSRDRGLLGAFF.

The CDR3 coding sequence is TGCGCCAGCAGCCAAGAAGACGGGGGGACCTACAATGAGCAGTTCTTC. It specifies CASSQEDGGTYNEQFF. The chain recombines TRBV4-3 with TRBJ2-1; 7 positions agree with TRBD2. CDR3 length equals 16 residues. Losses at the gene ends were 0 bases for V and 2 bases for J; bases not matched to a gene: 4. The germline gives CDR1 LGHNA, CDR2 YSLEER.

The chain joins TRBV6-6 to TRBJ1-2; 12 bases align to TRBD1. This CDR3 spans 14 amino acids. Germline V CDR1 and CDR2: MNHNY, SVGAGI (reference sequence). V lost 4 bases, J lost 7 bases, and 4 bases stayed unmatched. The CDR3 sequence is CASSWGQGASGYTF. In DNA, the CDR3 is TGTGCCAGCAGTTGGGGACAGGGGGCATCTGGCTACACCTTC.

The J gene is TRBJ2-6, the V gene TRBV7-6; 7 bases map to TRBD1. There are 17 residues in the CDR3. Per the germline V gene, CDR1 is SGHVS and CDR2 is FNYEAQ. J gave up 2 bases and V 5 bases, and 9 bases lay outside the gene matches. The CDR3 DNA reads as TGTGCCAGCAGCCAGCGTCAAACAGGGGCTGGGGCCAACGTCCTGACTTTC. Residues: CASSQRQTGAGANVLTF.

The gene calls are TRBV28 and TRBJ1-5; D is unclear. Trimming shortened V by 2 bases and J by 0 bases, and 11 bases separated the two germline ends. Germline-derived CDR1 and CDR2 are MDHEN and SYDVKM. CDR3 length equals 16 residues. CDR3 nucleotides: TGTGCCAGCAGTTTAGGCGGGATTTTTAGCAATCAGCCCCAGCATTTT. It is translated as CASSLGGIFSNQPQHF.

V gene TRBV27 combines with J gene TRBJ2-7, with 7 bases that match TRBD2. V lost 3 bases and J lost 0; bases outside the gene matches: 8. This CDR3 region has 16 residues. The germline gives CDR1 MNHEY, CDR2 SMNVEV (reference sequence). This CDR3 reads CASSLLAGTNSYEQYF. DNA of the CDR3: TGTGCCAGCAGTTTGTTAGCGGGCACGAACTCCTACGAGCAGTACTTC.

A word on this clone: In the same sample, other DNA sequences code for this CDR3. CDR3 coding DNA: TGCAGCGTCGAACAGGGTGGCTACACCTTC. Its translation is CSVEQGGYTF. This chain links TRBV29-1 with TRBJ1-2; D might be TRBD1 (6 bases). Germline CDR1 is SQVTM and CDR2 is ANQGSEA. V shed 6 bases and J shed 7 bases, with 9 bases lying between them. The CDR3 is made up of 10 amino acids.

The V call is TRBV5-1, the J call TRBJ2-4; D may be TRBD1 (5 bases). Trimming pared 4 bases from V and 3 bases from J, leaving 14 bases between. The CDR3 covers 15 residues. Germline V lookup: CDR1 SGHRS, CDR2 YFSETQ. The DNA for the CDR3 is TGCGCCAGCAGCCTCCGCCAGGGCATCAAAAACATTCAGTACTTC. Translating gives CASSLRQGIKNIQYF.

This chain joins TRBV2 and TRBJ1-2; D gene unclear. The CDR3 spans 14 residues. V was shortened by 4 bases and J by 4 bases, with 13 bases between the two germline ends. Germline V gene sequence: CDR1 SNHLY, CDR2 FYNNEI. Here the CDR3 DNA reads TGTGCCAGCAGTGTGGGAGTAGATAGCTATGGCTACACCTTC. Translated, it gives CASSVGVDSYGYTF. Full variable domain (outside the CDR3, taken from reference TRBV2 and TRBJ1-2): EPEVTQTPSHQVTQMGQEVILRCVPISNHLYFYWYRQILGQKVEFLVSFYNNEISEKSEIFDDQFSVERPDGSNFTLKIRSTKLEDSAMYFCASSVGVDSYGYTFGSGTRLTVV.

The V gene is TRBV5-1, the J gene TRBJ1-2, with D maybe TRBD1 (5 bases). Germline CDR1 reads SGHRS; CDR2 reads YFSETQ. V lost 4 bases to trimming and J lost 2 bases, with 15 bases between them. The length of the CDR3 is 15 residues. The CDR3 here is CASSGGSEHNYGYTF. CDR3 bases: TGCGCCAGCAGCGGGGGGTCTGAACACAACTATGGCTACACCTTC.

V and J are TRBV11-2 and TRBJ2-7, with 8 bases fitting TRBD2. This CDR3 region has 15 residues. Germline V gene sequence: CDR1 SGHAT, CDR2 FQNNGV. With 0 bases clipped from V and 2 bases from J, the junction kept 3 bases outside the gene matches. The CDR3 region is CASSLELAAPYEQYF. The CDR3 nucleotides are TGTGCCAGCAGCTTAGAACTAGCGGCACCCTACGAGCAGTACTTC. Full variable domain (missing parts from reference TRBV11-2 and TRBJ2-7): EAGVAQSPRYKIIEKRQSVAFWCNPISGHATLYWYQQILGQGPKLLIQFQNNGVVDDSQLPKDRFSAERLKGVDSTLKIQPAKLEDSAVYLCASSLELAAPYEQYFGPGTRLTVT.